The 7 T cell receptor beta chains listed next were all sequenced from one sample in a study of spatial heterogeneity in lung cancer. The time point is: sample taken at primary tumor resection. Whole RNA, isolated from tumor, nontumor lung or frozen PBMC, was sequenced without prior sorting. TCRdb reanalysed the 5' RACE reads using MiXCR and keeps one entry per CDR3 protein. Of more than 20,000 distinct CDR3 sequences in the sample, 4.6% were seen once. The sample in question was PBMCs, obtained at surgery. The source is a male donor with early-stage non-small cell lung cancer.

This clonotype qualifies as medium-sized. V is TRBV5-5 and J is TRBJ2-7, with a possible D match to TRBD2 (6 bases). CDR3 length equals 15 residues. Trimming cost V 3 bases and J 0 bases, with 13 bases left between them. Germline CDR1 reads SGHKS; CDR2 reads YYEKEE (reference sequence). CDR3: CASSSRDGSSYEQYF. The CDR3 region has the DNA TGTGCCAGCAGCTCCCGGGACGGGAGCTCCTACGAGCAGTACTTC.

This clonotype was seen many times. V is TRBV11-3 and J is TRBJ1-1, with 9 bases matching TRBD1. The length of the CDR3 is 16 residues. In germline, CDR1 is SGHNT, CDR2 YENEEA. The J segment lost 3 bases and the V segment lost 5 bases, leaving 10 bases of the junction unmatched. The CDR3 DNA reads TGTGCCAGCAGCAACCGGGACAGGGATGGGGACACTGAAGCTTTCTTT. This codes for CASSNRDRDGDTEAFF.

This clonotype came up many times. This chain joins TRBV20-1 and TRBJ2-3; possible D gene TRBD2, 5 bases. Germline CDR1 reads DFQATT; CDR2 reads SNEGSKA (reference sequence). CDR3 length: 13 amino acids. V lost 2 bases and J lost 5, with 11 bases in between. The CDR3 is CSARRGFEDTQYF. In DNA, the CDR3 is TGCAGTGCTAGAAGAGGGTTTGAAGATACGCAGTATTTT.

Ten or more counts support this clonotype. V usage is TRBV5-1 and J usage is TRBJ2-1; no definite D call. Germline CDR1 SGHRS, CDR2 YFSETQ. The CDR3 sequence is 14 residues long. V shed 6 bases and J shed 8 bases, with 18 bases lying between them. For the CDR3, the DNA is TGCGCCAGCAAGGCGATAGTCGGTGGGTATGAGCAGTTCTTC. Encoded protein: CASKAIVGGYEQFF.

Judged by abundance, this clonotype is medium-sized. This chain uses TRBV4-1 with TRBJ1-5, with TRBD1 as a possible D gene (5 bases). The V and J ends lost 0 bases and 11 bases respectively, with 17 bases between them. The length of the CDR3 is 15 residues. Germline assignment: CDR1 MGHRA and CDR2 YSYEKL. This chain's CDR3 is CASSQESTANRAQHF. The DNA of the CDR3 is TGCGCCAGCAGCCAAGAGTCGACAGCTAATAGGGCCCAGCATTTT.

This rearrangement joins TRBV12-3 or TRBV12-4 to TRBJ1-3, with TRBD1 as a possible D gene (5 bases). Trimming stripped 5 bases from V and 0 bases from J, with 11 bases between. This CDR3 region has 15 residues. DNA of the CDR3: TGTGCCAGCAGTACCCGGGGCCTCTCTGGAAACACCATATATTTT. Its translation: CASSTRGLSGNTIYF.

This clonotype was counted at least ten times. The chain recombines TRBV6-5 with TRBJ2-1; TRBD2 agrees at 7 bases. This CDR3 comprises 13 residues. V lost 0 bases, J lost 15 bases, and 8 bases stayed unmatched. The germline CDR1 and CDR2 sequences are MNHEY and SVGAGI. CDR3 nucleotide sequence: TGTGCCAGCAGTTACTCGGGAGGGATAGGTGTGTTCTTC. Protein: CASSYSGGIGVFF.